These 32 T cell receptor beta chains were all obtained from the same sample, sequenced in a study of shared clonotypes between healthy human individuals. TCRdb's copy holds only in-frame clones and misses some; the assay was immunoSEQ multiplex PCR. The sample lists about 2.3 million clones, more than 80% occurring once. The sequenced sample was naive CD4+ T cells from PBMCs. Subset meaning: CD45RA+ positively selected. These receptors were taken from a man in his late teens or twenties in good health. Some clones in this sample may be carry-over from other donors' samples.

The gene calls are TRBV4-1 and TRBJ2-4; no clear D gene. From germline, CDR1 is MGHRA and CDR2 YSYEKL. The germline V and J ends were trimmed by 0 bases and 7 bases, with 13 bases remaining between them. The CDR3 spans 15 residues. CDR3: CASSQDDSLRNIQYF. The CDR3 bases are TGCGCCAGCAGCCAAGACGACTCCCTTAGGAACATTCAGTACTTC.

On this clone itself: The junction departs from the called germline gene at one end, perhaps through a read error. The gene calls are TRBV28 and TRBJ1-1; TRBD1 aligns across 8 bases. The CDR3 length is 11 residues. The V gene's germline CDR1 is MDHEN and CDR2 SYDVKM. Here the CDR3 DNA reads TGTGCCTGCAGGACAGGGTTGGAAGCTTTCTTT. It is translated as CACRTGLEAFF. Using reference TRBV28 and TRBJ1-1 for the parts outside the CDR3, the full variable domain is DVKVTQSSRYLVKRTGEKVFLECVQDMDHENMFWYRQDPGLGLRLIYFSYDVKMKEKGDIPEGYSVSREKKERFSLILESASTNQTSMYLCACRTGLEAFFGQGTRLTVV.

The genes are TRBV28 and TRBJ2-3; perhaps TRBD1 as D (6 bases). The germline V gene has CDR1 MDHEN and CDR2 SYDVKM. The CDR3 loop spans 15 amino acids. V was shortened by 4 bases and J by 2 bases, with 13 bases between the two germline ends. The chain's CDR3 is CASSSPDSYTDTQYF. The DNA of the CDR3 is TGTGCCAGCAGTTCCCCGGACAGTTACACAGATACGCAGTATTTT. Based on the CDR3 plus reference TRBV28 and TRBJ2-3, the full variable domain is DVKVTQSSRYLVKRTGEKVFLECVQDMDHENMFWYRQDPGLGLRLIYFSYDVKMKEKGDIPEGYSVSREKKERFSLILESASTNQTSMYLCASSSPDSYTDTQYFGPGTRLTVL.

This clone was observed a single time. This sequence joins TRBV11-2 and TRBJ2-2; D perhaps matches TRBD2 (6 bases). V shed 3 bases and J shed 7 bases, with 18 bases lying between them. This CDR3 is built from 16 residues. Looked up from germline, CDR1 is SGHAT and CDR2 is FQNNGV. The CDR3 DNA follows: TGTGCCAGCAGCTTCCGTAGGGCGGAGGGGTTCGGGGAGCTGTTTTTT. As protein: CASSFRRAEGFGELFF. The variable domain in full, with the rest retrieved from reference TRBV11-2 and TRBJ2-2, is EAGVAQSPRYKIIEKRQSVAFWCNPISGHATLYWYQQILGQGPKLLIQFQNNGVVDDSQLPKDRFSAERLKGVDSTLKIQPAKLEDSAVYLCASSFRRAEGFGELFFGEGSRLTVL.

V and J are TRBV18 and TRBJ1-5, with TRBD1 matching over 10 bases. The J segment lost 5 bases and the V segment lost 5 bases, leaving 6 bases of the junction unmatched. The CDR3 extends over 15 amino acids. Germline V gene data show CDR1 as KGHSH and CDR2 as LQKENI. The chain's CDR3 is CASSSTGTGDQPQHF. Written as DNA, the CDR3 is TGTGCCAGCTCATCAACCGGGACAGGGGATCAGCCCCAGCATTTT.

The chain carries TRBV7-2 and TRBJ2-3; D gene uncertain. Germline CDR1 is SGHTA and CDR2 is FQGNSA. Trimming took off 5 bases at V and 1 base at J, with 19 bases between the two ends. The CDR3 is 17 amino acids. The DNA for the CDR3 is TGTGCCAGCAGCCGGCGCGCGGCCAACCGGGGCACAGATACGCAGTATTTT. Translating it yields CASSRRAANRGTDTQYF. The whole variable domain, remainder taken from reference TRBV7-2 and TRBJ2-3, is GAGVSQSPSNKVTEKGKDVELRCDPISGHTALYWYRQSLGQGLEFLIYFQGNSAPDKSGLPSDRFSAERTGGSVSTLTIQRTQQEDSAVYLCASSRRAANRGTDTQYFGPGTRLTVL.

This chain joins TRBV28 and TRBJ2-2, with 7 nucleotides matching TRBD2. The germline V gene encodes CDR1 MDHEN and CDR2 SYDVKM. V gave up 3 bases and J gave up 6 bases; unmatched junction bases: 4. This CDR3 is 14 amino acids long. For the CDR3, the DNA is TGTGCCAGCAGTTTGGCGGGAGAGGCCGGGGAGCTGTTTTTT. This encodes CASSLAGEAGELFF.

The rearrangement links TRBV14 to TRBJ2-5; D is perhaps TRBD1 (6 bases). Germline V gene lookup returns CDR1 SGHDN and CDR2 FVKESK. This CDR3 is 13 amino acids long. With 5 bases removed from V and 3 bases from J, the gap between germline ends came to 10 bases. CDR3 DNA sequence: TGTGCCAGCAGCTCAGGGGCAGAAGAGACCCAGTACTTC. Encoded protein: CASSSGAEETQYF.

The J gene is TRBJ2-2, the V gene TRBV11-1, with 9 bases matching TRBD2. The CDR3 length is 15 residues. V shed 5 bases and J 7 bases; nucleotides not matched to a gene: 8. Germline V lookup: CDR1 SGHAT, CDR2 FQDESV (reference sequence). The CDR3 spells CASSMAGLAGGELFF. The CDR3 DNA follows: TGTGCCAGCAGCATGGCGGGACTAGCTGGCGGGGAGCTGTTTTTT.

The chain employs TRBV6-1 and TRBJ1-2; D is perhaps TRBD1 (6 bases). The V gene lost 7 bases and the J gene lost 0 bases, with 12 bases spanning the gap. The CDR3 loop spans 14 amino acids. Germline V gene data show CDR1 as MNHNS and CDR2 as SASEGT. The CDR3, as DNA: TGTGCCAGCACCGCGGACAGAACTAACTATGGCTACACCTTC. Residues: CASTADRTNYGYTF.

The V call is TRBV14, the J call TRBJ2-7; 15 bases fit TRBD2. The ends lost 3 bases at V and 4 bases at J; junction bases unmatched: 10. The germline CDR1 and CDR2 sequences are SGHDN and FVKESK. The CDR3 is made up of 18 amino acids. CDR3 DNA sequence: TGTGCCAGCAGCCAGGACCGGGGACTAGCGGGAGGCGATTACGAGCAGTACTTC. Translating gives CASSQDRGLAGGDYEQYF.

Concerning this clone itself: The same CDR3 can be traced to other DNA sequences in this sample. This chain connects TRBV6-5 to TRBJ2-7, with D uncertain. V was pared by 4 bases and J by 1 base, with 11 bases between. Per germline, CDR1 MNHEY and CDR2 SVGAGI. The CDR3 length is 14 residues. The DNA for the CDR3 is TGTGCCAGCAGTTCACCGGGCCTTTCCTACGAGCAGTACTTC. This sequence encodes CASSSPGLSYEQYF.

This chain links TRBV5-5 with TRBJ2-7; 7 nucleotides agree with TRBD1. CDR1 SGHKS and CDR2 YYEKEE come from the germline V gene (reference sequence). The CDR3 covers 15 residues. Losses at the gene ends were 3 bases for V and 4 bases for J; bases not matched to a gene: 10. The CDR3 DNA reads as TGTGCCAGCAGCTCTGCCGGGACAGTCGCTTACGAGCAGTACTTC. Amino acids: CASSSAGTVAYEQYF.

The chain employs TRBV18 and TRBJ2-1; 13 nucleotides align to TRBD2. CDR1 is KGHSH and CDR2 is LQKENI in the germline V gene. Trimming took 1 base from V and 5 from J; bases not matched to a gene: 8. The CDR3 has 18 residues. The CDR3: CASSPRVLAGGPDNEQFF. DNA of the CDR3: TGTGCCAGCTCACCACGAGTACTAGCGGGAGGGCCCGACAATGAGCAGTTCTTC.

Note on this clone: A read error may account for a junction end that differs from germline. V and J are TRBV5-1 and TRBJ2-1; TRBD2 matches at 7 bases. Germline assignment: CDR1 SGHRS and CDR2 YFSETQ. The CDR3 extends over 14 amino acids. CDR3 in amino acids: CASSLGRYAGDNVF. CDR3 coding DNA: TGCGCCAGCAGCTTGGGAAGGTATGCGGGAGATAACGTCTTC.

This sequence joins TRBV7-9 and TRBJ2-1; tentative D call: TRBD2 (5 bases). Germline V gene data show CDR1 as SEHNR and CDR2 as FQNEAQ (reference sequence). The V end lost 2 bases, the J end lost 2 bases, and 13 bases lay between the germline ends. This CDR3 comprises 16 residues. The CDR3 sequence: CASSLSDRGTYNEQFF. The CDR3 region has the DNA TGTGCCAGCAGCTTATCGGACCGAGGGACCTACAATGAGCAGTTCTTC.

The chain combines TRBV28 with TRBJ1-5; TRBD1 aligns across 10 bases. The CDR3 has 16 residues. J gave up 6 bases and V 6 bases, and 11 bases lay outside the gene matches. Germline V gives CDR1 MDHEN, CDR2 SYDVKM. CDR3 amino acids: CASSPWDRGGGQPQHF. In DNA, the CDR3 is TGTGCCAGCAGCCCTTGGGACAGGGGAGGGGGTCAGCCCCAGCATTTT.

The chain links TRBV6-5 to TRBJ1-5, with 9 positions matching TRBD1. From germline, CDR1 is MNHEY and CDR2 SVGAGI. CDR3 size: 14 residues. With V trimmed by 10 bases and J by 7 bases, 11 bases remained unmatched. The CDR3 sequence: CATDRTGEGQPQHF. The DNA of the CDR3 is TGTGCCACCGACCGGACAGGGGAGGGGCAGCCCCAGCATTTT.

Only a few counts were recorded for this clone. This chain uses TRBV4-1 with TRBJ1-4, with D perhaps TRBD1 (6 bases). There are 16 residues in the CDR3. Trimming left V 5 bases short and J 7 bases short, with 20 bases between. The germline V gene has CDR1 MGHRA and CDR2 YSYEKL. The CDR3 loop reads CASSVRLEGVVEKLFF. The CDR3 DNA sequence: TGCGCCAGCAGCGTACGGCTCGAGGGGGTGGTTGAAAAACTGTTTTTT.

This clone was recorded a few times. The chain couples TRBV6-5 to TRBJ1-2, with a tentative D call TRBD1 (5 bases). CDR3 length: 15 residues. Germline V gives CDR1 MNHEY, CDR2 SVGAGI. Trimming removed 6 bases from V and 4 bases from J, with 18 bases in between. CDR3: CASSTRQTWSYGYTF. The DNA of the CDR3 is TGTGCCAGCAGCACCAGACAGACCTGGAGCTATGGCTACACCTTC.

This clone came up a few times. The rearrangement joins TRBV19 to TRBJ2-7; TRBD2 aligns across 12 bases. V shed 6 bases and J 6 bases; nucleotides not matched to a gene: 12. Germline CDR1 reads LNHDA; CDR2 reads SQIVND (reference sequence). The CDR3 loop spans 16 amino acids. The DNA of the CDR3 is TGTGCCAGTAGGAATGTTCGACTAGCGGGAGTGAGCGAGCAGTACTTC. It yields the protein CASRNVRLAGVSEQYF.

V usage is TRBV10-3 and J usage is TRBJ1-1, with TRBD1 identical over 7 bases. The CDR3 extends over 15 amino acids. Looked up from germline, CDR1 is ENHRY and CDR2 is SYGVKD. V shed 4 bases, J shed 1 base, and the junction held 6 bases outside the gene matches. The DNA of the CDR3 is TGTGCCATCAGTGTACTACAGGGGTCGAACACTGAAGCTTTCTTT. It yields the protein CAISVLQGSNTEAFF.

The rearrangement joins TRBV5-1 to TRBJ2-5; D might be TRBD2 (5 bases). In germline, CDR1 is SGHRS, CDR2 YFSETQ. The length of the CDR3 is 16 residues. Trimming stripped 1 base from V and 0 bases from J, with 13 bases between. In DNA, the CDR3 is TGCGCCAGCAGCTTGATGGTAGCGCGGTACCAAGAGACCCAGTACTTC. Its translation: CASSLMVARYQETQYF.

Written as DNA, the CDR3 is TGTGCCAGCAGTACAGGGGGTCCAAACACTGAAGCTTTCTTT. Its protein product is CASSTGGPNTEAFF. This chain uses TRBV2 with TRBJ1-1; 8 nucleotides align to TRBD1. Germline V gene sequence: CDR1 SNHLY, CDR2 FYNNEI. The CDR3 loop spans 14 amino acids. Trimming took 5 bases from V and 2 from J; bases not matched to a gene: 4.

V and J are TRBV9 and TRBJ2-3; 14 bases map to TRBD2. Germline-derived CDR1 and CDR2 are SGDLS and YYNGEE. Unmatched junction bases numbered 5, after V lost 4 bases and J lost 4 bases. CDR3 length: 16 amino acids. DNA for the CDR3: TGTGCCAGCAGCCCGGCGACTAGCGGGAGGGCAGATACGCAGTATTTT. Its protein is CASSPATSGRADTQYF.

The J gene is TRBJ1-1, the V gene TRBV28; 7 nucleotides match TRBD1. CDR1 MDHEN and CDR2 SYDVKM come from the germline V gene. Losses at the gene ends were 10 bases for V and 4 bases for J; bases not matched to a gene: 15. CDR3 size: 15 residues. The CDR3 protein is CAIPKSLDRVTEAFF. The CDR3 DNA sequence: TGTGCCATCCCGAAAAGCCTTGACAGGGTCACTGAAGCTTTCTTT.

The genes are TRBV6-5 and TRBJ1-2; D not certain. V lost 4 bases and J lost 0, with 9 bases in between. Germline V CDR1 and CDR2: MNHEY, SVGAGI. This CDR3 region has 14 residues. The chain's CDR3 is CASSLGTANYGYTF. As DNA, the CDR3 is TGTGCCAGCAGTTTGGGAACAGCTAACTATGGCTACACCTTC.

The rearrangement uses TRBV7-2 and TRBJ1-5; perhaps TRBD1 as D (5 bases). The V and J ends lost 3 bases and 0 bases respectively, with 12 bases between them. Germline lookup yields CDR1 SGHTA and CDR2 FQGNSA. The CDR3 length is 16 residues. CDR3 sequence reads: CASSFTGTASNQPQHF. The DNA for the CDR3 is TGTGCCAGCAGCTTTACCGGGACGGCTAGCAATCAGCCCCAGCATTTT.

The chain couples TRBV5-1 to TRBJ2-5; 9 bases match TRBD1. V shed 3 bases, J shed 5 bases, and the junction held 5 bases outside the gene matches. The CDR3 runs to 14 residues. CDR1 is SGHRS, CDR2 YFSETQ, per germline. The CDR3 sequence: CASSSGQGDETQYF. The CDR3 nucleotides read TGCGCCAGCAGCTCGGGACAGGGTGATGAGACCCAGTACTTC.

The V and J genes are TRBV5-4 and TRBJ1-1; D not resolved. The CDR3 loop spans 11 amino acids. Germline V CDR1 and CDR2: SGHNT, YYREEE (reference sequence). Trimming stripped 0 bases from V and 7 bases from J, with 4 bases between. CDR3 DNA sequence: TGTGCCAGCAGCTTGGCTGGTGAAGCTTTCTTT. This encodes CASSLAGEAFF.

V gene TRBV11-1 combines with J gene TRBJ2-7; D call uncertain. CDR3 size: 14 residues. CDR1 SGHAT and CDR2 FQDESV come from the germline V gene (reference sequence). The V and J ends lost 1 base and 0 bases respectively, with 7 bases between them. The CDR3 spells CASSLGGTSYEQYF. The CDR3 coding sequence is TGTGCCAGCAGCTTAGGTGGCACCTCCTACGAGCAGTACTTC.

The chain links TRBV7-2 to TRBJ1-1, with 8 bases aligning to TRBD1. V lost 2 bases to trimming and J lost 2 bases; unmatched junction nucleotides: 4. The CDR3 is 15 amino acids. Germline CDR1 reads SGHTA; CDR2 reads FQGNSA. CDR3 in DNA: TGTGCCAGCAGCTTAACGACAGGGGTAAACACTGAAGCTTTCTTT. Translation: CASSLTTGVNTEAFF.